This record covers a single TCR beta chain. Using immunoSEQ multiplex PCR, the repertoire was profiled, and TCRdb retains in-frame clones only, with some absent. The sample records 410,000 or so clones, 75% to 90% being singletons. This specimen belongs to a study of blood T cell repertoires in COVID-19. This TCR was recovered from a woman aged 40 to 50 with COVID-19, enrolled during active disease. The sequenced material came from peripheral blood.

The CDR3, as DNA: TGTGCCACCACGGGGGGCCTCGATCAGCCCCAGCATTTT. Translating gives CATTGGLDQPQHF. The rearrangement joins TRBV15 to TRBJ1-5; D may be TRBD1 (6 bases). Germline V gene lookup returns CDR1 LNHNV and CDR2 YYDKDF (reference sequence). CDR3 length equals 13 residues. The V and J ends lost 7 bases and 5 bases respectively, with 12 bases between them. The full variable domain, rest sourced from reference TRBV15 and TRBJ1-5, is DAMVIQNPRYQVTQFGKPVTLSCSQTLNHNVMYWYQQKSSQAPKLLFHYYDKDFNNEADTPDNFQSRRPNTSFCFLDIRSPGLGDTAMYLCATTGGLDQPQHFGDGTRLSIL.